The 9 T cell receptor beta chains presented below share a single source sample, sequenced in a study of T cell repertoires in cytomegalovirus infection. TCRdb reanalysed the reads using MiXCR and keeps one entry per CDR3 protein. The table records 750,000 to 900,000 distinct CDR3 sequences, 25% to 30% of them present only once. For these receptors, no antigen is known. This material consisted of cultured CD8+ T cells from PBMCs, taken from culture after CMV antigen stimulation. All receptors derive from a human donor in good health (CMV status not recorded). Some clones in this sample may be carry-over from other donors' samples.

This clonotype was picked up a small number of times. This rearrangement joins TRBV7-6 to TRBJ2-4, with D tentatively TRBD1 (5 bases). CDR1 is SGHVS, CDR2 FNYEAQ, per germline. Between the trimmed V and J ends, which lost 5 bases and 0 bases, there was a span of 17 bases. CDR3 size: 17 residues. CDR3: CASSPSPKGLAKNIQYF. The CDR3 DNA reads TGTGCCAGCAGCCCTAGTCCTAAGGGGTTAGCCAAAAACATTCAGTACTTC. The whole variable domain, filled in from reference TRBV7-6 and TRBJ2-4, reads GAGVSQSPRYKVTKRGQDVALRCDPISGHVSLYWYRQALGQGPEFLTYFNYEAQQDKSGLPNDRFSAERPEGSISTLTIQRTEQRDSAMYRCASSPSPKGLAKNIQYFGAGTRLSVL.

This chain connects TRBV2 to TRBJ1-2; D gene unclear. V shed 10 bases and J shed 6 bases, with 12 bases lying between them. This CDR3 region has 11 residues. Per the germline V gene, CDR1 is SNHLY and CDR2 is FYNNEI. CDR3 residues: CATREKNGYTF. CDR3 in DNA: TGTGCCACCCGGGAGAAAAATGGCTACACCTTC.

The genes are TRBV7-2 and TRBJ1-3; 12 bases are a match to TRBD1. The germline CDR1 and CDR2 sequences are SGHTA and FQGNSA. The CDR3 spans 16 residues. The trim removed 5 bases at V and 4 bases at J, leaving 6 bases unmatched. This chain's CDR3 is CASSVGTGGAGNTIYF. DNA of the CDR3: TGTGCCAGCAGCGTCGGGACAGGGGGCGCGGGAAACACCATATATTTT.

The rearrangement links TRBV19 to TRBJ1-2; D perhaps matches TRBD1 (6 bases). Trimming cost V 1 base and J 4 bases, with 19 bases left between them. The CDR3 is made up of 17 amino acids. Germline V gene data show CDR1 as LNHDA and CDR2 as SQIVND (reference sequence). Here the CDR3 reads CASSIGDTQRYTYGYTF. The DNA for the CDR3 is TGTGCCAGTAGTATAGGGGACACGCAACGGTACACCTATGGCTACACCTTC.

Ten or more counts support this clonotype. The chain has TRBV7-9 and TRBJ2-7, with TRBD1 as a possible D gene (5 bases). This CDR3 is 12 amino acids long. The V gene lost 3 bases and the J gene lost 7 bases, with 10 bases spanning the gap. Germline V lookup: CDR1 SEHNR, CDR2 FQNEAQ (reference sequence). The CDR3 loop is CASSLGNREQYV. In DNA form, the CDR3 reads TGTGCCAGCAGCTTGGGTAACAGGGAGCAGTACGTC.

This clonotype has only a few counts. An end of the junction does not agree with germline; a read error may underlie this. This chain links TRBV7-7 with TRBJ2-2; 10 nucleotides line up with TRBD1. Germline V CDR1 and CDR2: SSHAT, FNYEAQ (reference sequence). CDR3 length equals 18 residues. The CDR3, as DNA: TGTGCTAGCAGCTTTTTACCTCCGGGACAGGGGATCACCGGGGAGCTGTTTTTT. Protein product: CASSFLPPGQGITGELFF.

This chain joins TRBV7-6 and TRBJ1-4; D unresolved. This CDR3 contains 15 residues. V was pared by 1 base and J by 6 bases, with 12 bases between. Germline V CDR1 and CDR2: SGHVS, FNYEAQ. The CDR3 loop reads CASSLGEGVYEKLFF. The CDR3 region has the DNA TGTGCCAGCAGCTTAGGAGAGGGAGTCTATGAAAAACTGTTTTTT.

On this clonotype: Mismatch with germline at one junction end may stem from a read error. The chain recombines TRBV7-3 with TRBJ1-2, with D possibly being TRBD1 (6 bases). The CDR3 runs 13 residues. CDR1 SGHTA and CDR2 FQGTGA come from the germline V gene. CDR3 protein: CVSSLQGDYGYTF. The CDR3 DNA is TGTGTCAGCAGCCTACAGGGAGACTATGGCTACACCTTC.

To note about this clonotype: This may arise from a read error, as a much more abundant clone is one base away. The genes are TRBV6-1 and TRBJ2-5, with D maybe TRBD1 (6 bases). CDR1 is MNHNS, CDR2 SASEGT, per germline. CDR3 size: 14 residues. CDR3 nucleotide sequence: TGTGCCAGCAGTATTACAGGGTTTCCAGAGACCCAGTGCTTC. Translated, it gives CASSITGFPETQCF.